What follows are 2 T cell receptor beta chains derived from one specimen sequenced in a study of T cells in Graves' hyperthyroidism and ophthalmopathy. RNA transcripts served as the template for amplifying TCR beta CDR3 regions. The TCR CDR3 first-round RT-PCR relied on the HTBI primer set. TCRdb used MiXCR to reprocess the multiplex PCR reads, holding one entry per CDR3 protein. The sample carries 530,000 or so distinct CDR3 sequences, about half recorded once. Sequencing used peripheral blood or thyroid tissue (not recorded which). Receptors were obtained from a woman aged 18-29 years with Graves' hyperthyroidism.

V usage is TRBV6-7 and J usage is TRBJ2-3, with 7 bases aligning to TRBD2. TRBV6-7 is an ORF; its function is uncertain. The CDR3 sequence is 15 residues long. The trim removed 8 bases at V and 6 bases at J, leaving 14 bases unmatched. The CDR3 DNA reads as TGTGCCAGCCCCTCGACTAGCTGGCAGTGGGATACGCAGTATTTT. Translated, it gives CASPSTSWQWDTQYF.

This chain connects TRBV18 to TRBJ1-5, with D uncertain. Trimming shortened V by 3 bases and J by 4 bases, and 7 bases separated the two germline ends. Germline V gene sequence: CDR1 KGHSH, CDR2 LQKENI. CDR3 length: 13 amino acids. The CDR3 sequence: CASSPSRNQPQHF. The CDR3 region has the DNA TGTGCCAGCTCACCCAGTCGGAATCAGCCCCAGCATTTT.